This TCR beta chain is from a study of T cell repertoires and Cas9 in healthy adults (dated by TCRdb to 2016 to 2019). Study-wide context: Multi-effector potency, cytotoxicity and lineage determination within the CD4 and CD8 compartments were characterized for SpCas9-reactive T cells. The study examined preexisting T cell immunity against the Streptococcus pyogenes Cas9 nuclease (SpCas9) used in CRISPR gene editing.

The library was made by the immunoSEQ multiplex PCR assay. Entries here come from immuneACCESS through TCRdb and include only in-frame sequences with V and J called. Some clones fail to appear in such tables; in the studies checked, an unresolved V gene covers under half of the shortfall, and the cause of the remainder is unknown. The sample table records about 24,000 clones; more than 90% of these occur just once. Around 0.62% of the sample comes from the top ten. Study-wide conclusions, independent of this receptor: In vitro, the proliferation and function of SpCas9-reactive effector T cells were reported to be mitigated by SpCas9-reactive regulatory T cells.

Healthy humans were used as donors in the study. Concerning this clone itself: Which antigen it targets is not known. Per-nucleotide qualities are absent, and no much larger clonotype sits a single base away. The same CDR3 can be traced to other DNA sequences in this sample.

Sequenced material: CD4+ effector T cells (CD127+, CD25-, CD137-, CD154-) from PBMCs; culture status not recorded. The source of this sequence is a human donor in good health.

The nucleotide sequence is TGTGCCAGCTCATCCGCACAGGGGTCAGGGCAGCCCCAGCATTTT. It translates to CASSSAQGSGQPQHF. In this chain, TRBV18 is recombined with TRBJ1-5; 7 central bases correspond to TRBD1. CDR1 and CDR2, looked up from the germline V gene, are KGHSH and LQKENI. The V end gives up 5 bases and the J end 7 bases, leaving 11 bases in the junction not matched to a gene. The CDR3 holds 15 amino acids from the cysteine to the phenylalanine. Left in the record is the CDR3 DNA by itself, 45 bases read in frame from the first base.